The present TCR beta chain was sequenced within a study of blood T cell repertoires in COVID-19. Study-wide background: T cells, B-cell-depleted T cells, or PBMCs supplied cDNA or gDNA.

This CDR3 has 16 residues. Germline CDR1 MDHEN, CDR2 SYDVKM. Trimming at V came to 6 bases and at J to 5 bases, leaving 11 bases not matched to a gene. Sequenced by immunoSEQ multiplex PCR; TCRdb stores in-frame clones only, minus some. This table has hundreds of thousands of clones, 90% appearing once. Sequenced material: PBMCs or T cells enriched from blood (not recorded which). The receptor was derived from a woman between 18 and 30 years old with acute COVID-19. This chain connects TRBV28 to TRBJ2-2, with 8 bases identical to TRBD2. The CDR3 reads CASRPSSGSKTGELFF. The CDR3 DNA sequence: TGTGCCAGCAGACCTTCGAGCGGGAGCAAAACCGGGGAGCTGTTTTTT.